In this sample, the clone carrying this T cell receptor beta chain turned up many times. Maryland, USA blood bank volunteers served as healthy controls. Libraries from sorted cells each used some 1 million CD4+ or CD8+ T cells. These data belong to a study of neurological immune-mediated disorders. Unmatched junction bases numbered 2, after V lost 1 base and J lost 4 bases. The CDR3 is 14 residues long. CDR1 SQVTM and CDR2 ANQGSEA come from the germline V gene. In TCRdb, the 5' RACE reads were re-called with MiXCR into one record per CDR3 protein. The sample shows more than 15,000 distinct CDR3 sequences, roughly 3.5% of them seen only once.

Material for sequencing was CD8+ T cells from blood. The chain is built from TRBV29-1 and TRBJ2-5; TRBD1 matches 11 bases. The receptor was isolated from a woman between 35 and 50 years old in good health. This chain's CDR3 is CSVEGTGGGETQYF. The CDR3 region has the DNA TGCAGCGTTGAAGGGACAGGGGGCGGAGAGACCCAGTACTTC. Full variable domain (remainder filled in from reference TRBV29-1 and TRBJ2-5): SAVISQKPSRDICQRGTSLTIQCQVDSQVTMMFWYRQQPGQSLTLIATANQGSEATYESGFVIDKFPISRPNLTFSTLTVSNMSPEDSSIYLCSVEGTGGGETQYFGPGTRLLVL.